The source of this T cell receptor beta chain is a study of B cell selection in AIRE deficiency. Findings and limits, study-wide: Tconv and Treg cells from AIRE-deficient patients resembled healthy donors in TCRBV usage, CDR3 length and diversity. With only TCRbeta sequenced, under 45% of shared healthy Treg sequences overlapped Tconv. Approximately 32% of healthy-donor shared Treg TCRbeta sequences appeared in patient Tconv cells.

Germline V gene lookup returns CDR1 MRHNA and CDR2 SNTAGT. This CDR3 spans 15 amino acids. The V end was cut by 1 base, the J end by 2 bases, with 6 bases between. Conventional CD4 T cells were sorted as CD4+CD127+ cells. Clones were read by immunoSEQ multiplex PCR, and TCRdb kept only the in-frame ones, dropping some. This table has over 20,000 clones, 97% appearing once. About this clone: Its antigen is not known.

The sequence was obtained from a human donor with AIRE deficiency. The chain combines TRBV6-4 with TRBJ2-6; unclear D gene. Input material: conventional CD4+ T cells sorted from PBMCs. The CDR3 sequence: CASSDWSAGANVLTF. CDR3 DNA sequence: TGTGCCAGCAGTGACTGGTCAGCTGGGGCCAACGTCCTGACTTTC.